A selection of T cell receptor beta chains follows, all from one sample in a study of identical twins. Via MiXCR, TCRdb re-called the 5' RACE reads, giving one row per CDR3 protein. The table includes some 900,000 distinct CDR3 sequences, approximately 13% detected once. The same data also went into a second study, on yellow fever vaccine responses in identical twins.

Specimen: PBMCs. These receptors all stem from a woman aged 18-29 years in good health. Each CDR3 is given with its conserved first and last residue. D genes are given only for firm matches. Part of the rows lack a size; the others show once, few, many or a class for expanded clones.

V	D	size	J	DNA	CDR3
TRBV7-9	.	.	TRBJ2-6	TGTGCCAGCAGCTTAGGGTATGGATCTGGGGCCAACGTCCTGACTTTC	CASSLGYGSGANVLTF
TRBV10-2	.	few	TRBJ2-2	TGCGCCAGCGAAGATCGGGACACCGGGGAGCTGTTTTTT	CASEDRDTGELFF
TRBV19	.	few	TRBJ2-1	TGTGCCAGTAGTATGGGGCAAAGCTCCTACAATGAGCAGTTCTTC	CASSMGQSSYNEQFF
TRBV20-1	.	.	TRBJ2-5	TGCAGTGCTGCAATCCAAGAGACCCAGTACTTC	CSAAIQETQYF
TRBV7-3	TRBD1	few	TRBJ2-7	TGTGCCAGCAGCACCGGACAGGCAGCCGAGCAGTACTTC	CASSTGQAAEQYF
TRBV12-3/TRBV12-4	.	many	TRBJ2-7	TGTGCCAGCAGTCCAAGCCCCCCGACAGGGAGGAAACACGAGCAGTACTTC	CASSPSPPTGRKHEQYF
TRBV5-1	.	few	TRBJ2-1	TGCGCCAGCAGCTTGGCGGTCTCCTTGAATGAGCAGTTCTTC	CASSLAVSLNEQFF
TRBV5-6	TRBD1	many	TRBJ2-1	TGTGCCAGCAGTCTTGCCGGGACAGGCCTCAATGAGCAGTTCTTC	CASSLAGTGLNEQFF
TRBV27	.	few	TRBJ2-1	TGTGCCAGCAGTAGTTTTTCAAATGAGCAGTTCTTC	CASSSFSNEQFF
TRBV20-1	.	few	TRBJ2-7	TGCAGTGCTGATGACAGGAACTCCTACGAGCAGTACTTC	CSADDRNSYEQYF
TRBV29-1	TRBD2	.	TRBJ2-1	TGCAGCGTTGAGATAGCGGGAGGTCCTCCGCAGTTCTTC	CSVEIAGGPPQFF
TRBV24-1	.	.	TRBJ2-2	TGTGCCACCAATAAGGACGGGCCCGGGGAGCTGTTTTTT	CATNKDGPGELFF
TRBV4-2	TRBD2	few	TRBJ2-3	TGTGCCAGCAGCCAACTCTCCGGGACTAGCGGTTCCTTAGATACGCAGTATTTT	CASSQLSGTSGSLDTQYF
TRBV5-5	.	.	TRBJ1-1	TGTGCCAGCAGCTTTGGAGAAATGAACACTGAAGCTTTCTTT	CASSFGEMNTEAFF
TRBV7-3	.	few	TRBJ1-5	TGTGCCAGCAGCTGGTACCGGGGGTATCAGCCCCAGCATTTT	CASSWYRGYQPQHF
TRBV9	.	many	TRBJ2-3	TGTGCCAGCAGCGTAGGTGAGGATACGCAGTATTTT	CASSVGEDTQYF
TRBV11-2	TRBD2	.	TRBJ2-1	TGTGCCAGCAGCTTAGTTAGCGGGAGGGCTGTGGAGTACAATGAGCAGTTCTTC	CASSLVSGRAVEYNEQFF
TRBV19	TRBD1	few	TRBJ2-1	TGTGCCAGTAGTATCCGACACAGGACAGGGTTGAATGATGAGCAGTTCTTC	CASSIRHRTGLNDEQFF
TRBV10-2	.	many	TRBJ2-3	TGCGCCAGCACTAGACCGCAGAGCCCCACAGATACGCAGTATTTT	CASTRPQSPTDTQYF
TRBV4-1	.	few	TRBJ2-7	TGCGCCAGCAGCCATTTTGGCCCCACCTACGAGCAGTACTTC	CASSHFGPTYEQYF
TRBV6-5	.	few	TRBJ2-3	TGTGCCAGCAGTTACGGGGCGTCGCCAGATACGCAGTATTTT	CASSYGASPDTQYF
TRBV20-1	TRBD2	few	TRBJ2-5	TGCAGTGCTAACGAAGGACTAGCGGGGGAGACCCAGTACTTC	CSANEGLAGETQYF
TRBV7-9	.	.	TRBJ2-1	TGTGCCACCCCAGGGTTTACAAACAATGAGCAGTTCTTC	CATPGFTNNEQFF
TRBV29-1	.	many	TRBJ2-3	TGCAGCGCCGACATATTCGGGCTCACAGATACGCAGTATTTT	CSADIFGLTDTQYF
TRBV12-3/TRBV12-4	TRBD2	many	TRBJ2-1	TGTGCCAGCAGTACACAGACTAGCGGGAACCATGAGCAGTTCTTC	CASSTQTSGNHEQFF
TRBV28	.	.	TRBJ2-7	TGTGCCAGCAGTTTAGAGCCTATCGACGAGCAGTACTTC	CASSLEPIDEQYF
TRBV11-2	.	.	TRBJ2-7	TGTGCCAGCAGCTTAGCTGGAACCCCCTACGAGCAGTACTTC	CASSLAGTPYEQYF
TRBV12-3/TRBV12-4	.	.	TRBJ1-2	TGTGCCAGCAGTATCCCGGGACACTATGGCTACACCTTC	CASSIPGHYGYTF
TRBV12-3/TRBV12-4	TRBD2	many	TRBJ2-1	TGTGCCAGCAGTTTACTGACTAGCGGATCCTCCTACAATGAGCAGTTCTTC	CASSLLTSGSSYNEQFF
TRBV3-1	TRBD1	.	TRBJ1-3	TGTGCCAGCAGCCGACAGGGTCCTGGAAACACCATATATTTT	CASSRQGPGNTIYF
TRBV20-1	.	.	TRBJ1-3	TGCAGCGCGAATCCTCCCGGCTCTGGAAACACCATATATTTT	CSANPPGSGNTIYF